One sample yielded the 18 T cell receptor beta chains listed below, sequenced in a study of shared clonotypes between healthy human individuals. As defined, naive CD8 cells were CD45RO-negative and positively selected for CCR7, with terminally differentiated effector memory CD45RA+ cells excluded. Some clones are missing from TCRdb's copy, which holds only in-frame ones; the method was immunoSEQ multiplex PCR. The data show about 1,800,000 clones, roughly 95% seen once. Sequencing used naive CD8+ T cells sorted from blood. These receptors were collected from a man aged 18 to 30 in good health.

Concerning this clone: Other DNA sequences in this sample translate to the same CDR3. The gene calls are TRBV28 and TRBJ2-7, with 7 bases identical to TRBD1. Germline-derived CDR1 and CDR2 are MDHEN and SYDVKM. The CDR3 is made up of 14 amino acids. V lost 2 bases and J lost 2; bases outside the gene matches: 3. CDR3 coding DNA: TGTGCCAGCAGTTTACACAGGGGAACCTACGAGCAGTACTTC. Translating it yields CASSLHRGTYEQYF.

The chain employs TRBV10-2 and TRBJ2-7; 13 nucleotides agree with TRBD2. After removal of 3 bases from V and 2 bases from J, the junction contained 4 bases not matched to a gene. There are 16 residues in the CDR3. In germline, CDR1 is WSHSY, CDR2 SAAADI. The CDR3 reads CASSEPGLAGAYEQYF. The CDR3 DNA follows: TGCGCCAGCAGTGAACCTGGACTAGCGGGAGCCTACGAGCAGTACTTC.

V is TRBV7-8 and J is TRBJ1-2, with D possibly TRBD1 on 5 matching bases. There are 15 residues in the CDR3. V shed 1 base and J shed 3 bases, with 12 bases lying between them. The germline gives CDR1 SGHVS, CDR2 FQNEAQ. CDR3 region: CASSLVEGLDYGYTF. The CDR3 DNA reads as TGTGCCAGCAGCTTAGTGGAGGGGCTGGACTATGGCTACACCTTC.

V usage is TRBV7-9 and J usage is TRBJ2-5; unclear D gene. CDR1 SEHNR and CDR2 FQNEAQ come from the germline V gene (reference sequence). Trimming shortened V by 5 bases and J by 5 bases, and 6 bases separated the two germline ends. The CDR3 is made up of 11 amino acids. The CDR3 coding sequence is TGTGCCAGCAGCGGCGATGAGACCCAGTACTTC. Its translation: CASSGDETQYF.

The genes are TRBV5-1 and TRBJ2-2; TRBD2 matches at 10 bases. After removal of 4 bases from V and 5 bases from J, the junction contained 8 bases not matched to a gene. CDR1 SGHRS and CDR2 YFSETQ come from the germline V gene. The CDR3 spans 16 residues. The DNA for the CDR3 is TGCGCCAGCAGCACCAGACTAGCGGGTTTAACCGGGGAGCTGTTTTTT. This codes for CASSTRLAGLTGELFF.

J is TRBJ2-5 and V is TRBV7-8, with TRBD2 as a possible D gene (7 bases). The CDR3 runs 17 residues. V gave up 1 base and J gave up 2 bases, with 17 bases separating them. Germline V gives CDR1 SGHVS, CDR2 FQNEAQ. In DNA form, the CDR3 reads TGTGCCAGCAGCTTAGAGTTGGGGGGGCGAGGGCAAGAGACCCAGTACTTC. It specifies CASSLELGGRGQETQYF.

This clone was picked up one time. The rearrangement joins TRBV6-1 to TRBJ2-7; D possibly uses TRBD1 or TRBD2 (5 bases each). CDR3 length: 14 residues. CDR1 is MNHNS, CDR2 SASEGT, per germline. The V and J ends lost 5 bases and 3 bases respectively, with 14 bases between them. CDR3 bases: TGTGCCAGCAGTCCTACGGGGACGGTCTACGAGCAGTACTTC. Translation: CASSPTGTVYEQYF.

A note on this clone: Other DNA sequences of this sample code for an identical CDR3. The rearrangement links TRBV9 to TRBJ1-5; 8 bases agree with TRBD1. V trimming: 0 bases; J trimming: 5 bases; junction bases outside the gene matches: 4. Germline V gene lookup returns CDR1 SGDLS and CDR2 YYNGEE. CDR3 length: 15 residues. The CDR3 here is CASSVEGTGDQPQHF. The CDR3 DNA follows: TGTGCCAGCAGCGTAGAGGGGACAGGAGATCAGCCCCAGCATTTT.

The chain links TRBV9 to TRBJ1-2; TRBD1 is a possible D gene (6 bases). The CDR3 consists of 15 residues. The V gene's germline CDR1 is SGDLS and CDR2 YYNGEE. The V end lost 0 bases, the J end lost 2 bases, and 11 bases lay between the germline ends. CDR3 DNA: TGTGCCAGCAGCGTAGCGGACAGTATAAACTATGGCTACACCTTC. The encoded protein is CASSVADSINYGYTF.

The V gene is TRBV6-1, the J gene TRBJ1-4; no definite D call. Germline CDR1 and CDR2: MNHNS and SASEGT. CDR3 length: 14 amino acids. Between the trimmed V and J ends, which lost 2 bases and 10 bases, there was a span of 14 bases. The CDR3 loop is CASSERVTSGKLFF. The CDR3 coding sequence is TGTGCCAGCAGTGAAAGGGTTACGTCGGGAAAACTGTTTTTT.

The chain joins TRBV15 to TRBJ2-3; D tentatively reads TRBD1 or TRBD2 (5 bases each). There are 16 residues in the CDR3. V was cut by 5 bases and J by 2 bases, with 17 bases left in between. Germline V gene sequence: CDR1 LNHNV, CDR2 YYDKDF (reference sequence). CDR3 residues: CATSGGDSGTTDTQYF. In DNA, the CDR3 is TGTGCCACCAGCGGCGGAGATTCAGGGACCACAGATACGCAGTATTTT.

This clone was observed a single time. The chain recombines TRBV7-6 with TRBJ1-4; TRBD1 matches at 9 bases. Germline V CDR1 and CDR2: SGHVS, FNYEAQ. The CDR3 is 15 amino acids. The V and J ends lost 1 base and 7 bases, in that order; junction bases with no gene match: 4. CDR3 in amino acids: CASSLGDREGEKLFF. CDR3 DNA: TGTGCCAGCAGCTTAGGGGACAGGGAAGGTGAAAAACTGTTTTTT.

V gene TRBV11-2 combines with J gene TRBJ2-2; no firm D call. Germline V CDR1 and CDR2: SGHAT, FQNNGV. There are 12 residues in the CDR3. V lost 4 bases, J lost 4 bases, and 4 bases lay in between. The CDR3 DNA sequence: TGTGCCAGCAGCTCCCCCACCGGGGAGCTGTTTTTT. It encodes CASSSPTGELFF.

This clone showed up just a few times. This rearrangement joins TRBV6-6 to TRBJ1-4; D is ambiguous. Trimming cost V 2 bases and J 8 bases, with 3 bases left between them. The CDR3 consists of 11 residues. Germline V gives CDR1 MNHNY, CDR2 SVGAGI (reference sequence). The CDR3 is CASSYLEKLFF. The CDR3 DNA sequence: TGTGCCAGCAGTTACCTCGAAAAACTGTTTTTT.

The genes are TRBV27 and TRBJ1-2; D gene unclear. Trimming pared 1 base from V and 6 bases from J, leaving 12 bases between. The CDR3 extends over 14 amino acids. CDR1 MNHEY and CDR2 SMNVEV come from the germline V gene (reference sequence). The CDR3 nucleotides are TGTGCCAGCAGTTTATTTGACGGTCAGGATGGCTACACCTTC. Its protein is CASSLFDGQDGYTF.

The rearrangement links TRBV27 to TRBJ2-7, with D perhaps TRBD2 (6 bases). The germline V and J ends were trimmed by 3 bases and 6 bases, with 12 bases remaining between them. Per germline, CDR1 MNHEY and CDR2 SMNVEV (reference sequence). There are 13 residues in the CDR3. The CDR3 bases are TGTGCCAGCAGTTTCCTCCAGGGAGGCGAGCAGTACTTC. This translates into CASSFLQGGEQYF.

The chain has TRBV6-5 and TRBJ2-2, with TRBD2 as a possible D gene (5 bases). This CDR3 contains 14 residues. CDR1 and CDR2 from the germline V gene are MNHEY and SVGAGI. V was trimmed by 3 bases and J by 8 bases, leaving 13 bases between them. The chain's CDR3 is CASSYLAGEGELFF. The CDR3 DNA reads TGTGCCAGCAGTTATCTAGCCGGTGAGGGGGAGCTGTTTTTT.

V and J are TRBV7-9 and TRBJ2-5; TRBD1 might be the D (6 bases). The CDR3 consists of 15 residues. Trimming removed 5 bases from V and 3 bases from J, with 16 bases in between. Germline lookup yields CDR1 SEHNR and CDR2 FQNEAQ (reference sequence). The DNA for the CDR3 is TGTGCCAGCAGCCCCTACCGGGCAGGGGAAGAGACCCAGTACTTC. The encoded protein is CASSPYRAGEETQYF.